Below, 5 T cell receptor beta chains from the same sample are listed, as sequenced in a study of beta chain features in type 1 diabetes. Study-level results: In every one of the four CD4+ subsets, TCRB CDR3s were moderately but significantly shorter in Type 1 diabetes patients.

All of the isolated RNA was reverse transcribed, so expressed TCRB transcripts were sequenced. The table came from immunoSEQ multiplex PCR; TCRdb's copy has only in-frame clones and leaves some out. Counted here are 150,000 or so clones, 50% to 70% occurring once; the ten biggest clones make up under 0.1%. No antigens are known for them. What was sequenced was naive CD4+ T cells from blood. The receptors here all came from a man aged 30-40 years with type 1 diabetes.

The rearrangement links TRBV7-9 to TRBJ2-5; D may be TRBD2 (6 bases). This CDR3 is 15 amino acids long. Germline loops: CDR1 SEHNR, CDR2 FQNEAQ (reference sequence). Deletions cut 4 bases from V and 2 bases from J, with 14 bases between. CDR3 region: CASSSQAGGQETQYF. DNA of the CDR3: TGTGCCAGCAGCTCTCAAGCGGGCGGGCAAGAGACCCAGTACTTC.

The genes are TRBV29-1 and TRBJ2-5; 7 bases are a match to TRBD2. Germline V gene data show CDR1 as SQVTM and CDR2 as ANQGSEA. The CDR3 length is 14 residues. With 1 base clipped from V and 0 bases from J, the junction kept 2 bases outside the gene matches. CDR3 protein: CSVEVGLYQETQYF. The CDR3 nucleotides read TGCAGCGTTGAAGTGGGACTATACCAAGAGACCCAGTACTTC. The variable domain in full, with the rest retrieved from reference TRBV29-1 and TRBJ2-5, is SAVISQKPSRDICQRGTSLTIQCQVDSQVTMMFWYRQQPGQSLTLIATANQGSEATYESGFVIDKFPISRPNLTFSTLTVSNMSPEDSSIYLCSVEVGLYQETQYFGPGTRLLVL.

The count of this clone is one. The V call is TRBV9, the J call TRBJ2-7, with D possibly being TRBD1 (5 bases). The V and J ends lost 0 bases and 2 bases respectively, with 9 bases between them. The CDR3 is 14 residues long. Germline V CDR1 and CDR2: SGDLS, YYNGEE. DNA of the CDR3: TGTGCCAGCAGCGTAGGGCAGGGCCCCTACGAGCAGTACTTC. Protein: CASSVGQGPYEQYF.

This sequence joins TRBV15 and TRBJ2-5, with D unclear. The V end lost 0 bases, the J end lost 5 bases, and 13 bases lay between the germline ends. Germline V gene data show CDR1 as LNHNV and CDR2 as YYDKDF (reference sequence). The CDR3 spans 15 residues. CDR3 sequence reads: CATSREYTVQETQYF. In nucleotides, the CDR3 is TGTGCCACCAGCAGAGAGTATACGGTCCAGGAGACCCAGTACTTC.

The chain links TRBV7-9 to TRBJ2-5, with D possibly being TRBD2 (6 bases). CDR1 and CDR2 from the germline V gene are SEHNR and FQNEAQ (reference sequence). The CDR3 is 15 amino acids. V was pared by 5 bases and J by 2 bases, with 15 bases between. The CDR3: CASSLDSGVQETQYF. CDR3 bases: TGTGCCAGCAGCCTAGACTCGGGGGTACAAGAGACCCAGTACTTC.